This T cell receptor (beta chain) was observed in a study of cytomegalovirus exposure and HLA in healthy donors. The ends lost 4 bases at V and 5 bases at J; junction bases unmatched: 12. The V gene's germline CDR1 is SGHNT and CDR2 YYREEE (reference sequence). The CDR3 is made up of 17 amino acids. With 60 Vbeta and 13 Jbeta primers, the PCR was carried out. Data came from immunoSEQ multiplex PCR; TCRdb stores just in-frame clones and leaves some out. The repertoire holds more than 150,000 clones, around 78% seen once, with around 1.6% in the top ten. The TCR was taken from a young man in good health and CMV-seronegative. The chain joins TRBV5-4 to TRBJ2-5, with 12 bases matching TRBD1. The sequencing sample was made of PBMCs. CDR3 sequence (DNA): TGTGCCAGCAGCAGCGGCCCGGGACAGGGGGCCGGCGAGACCCAGTACTTC. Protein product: CASSSGPGQGAGETQYF.